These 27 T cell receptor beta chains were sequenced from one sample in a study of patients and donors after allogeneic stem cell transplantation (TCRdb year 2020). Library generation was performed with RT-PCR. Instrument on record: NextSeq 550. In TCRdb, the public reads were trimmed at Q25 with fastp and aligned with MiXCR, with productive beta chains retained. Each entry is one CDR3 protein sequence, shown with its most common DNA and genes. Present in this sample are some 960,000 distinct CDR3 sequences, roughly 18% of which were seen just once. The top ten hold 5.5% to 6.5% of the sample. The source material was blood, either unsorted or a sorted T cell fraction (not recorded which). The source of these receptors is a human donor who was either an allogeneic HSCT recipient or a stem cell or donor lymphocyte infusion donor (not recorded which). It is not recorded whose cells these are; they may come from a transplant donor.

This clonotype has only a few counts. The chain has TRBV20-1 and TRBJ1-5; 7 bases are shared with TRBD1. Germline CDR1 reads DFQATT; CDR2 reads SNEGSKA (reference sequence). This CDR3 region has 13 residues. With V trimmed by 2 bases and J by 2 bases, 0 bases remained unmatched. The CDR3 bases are TGCAGTGCTAGACAGGGGGGCAATCAGCCCCAGCATTTT. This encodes CSARQGGNQPQHF.

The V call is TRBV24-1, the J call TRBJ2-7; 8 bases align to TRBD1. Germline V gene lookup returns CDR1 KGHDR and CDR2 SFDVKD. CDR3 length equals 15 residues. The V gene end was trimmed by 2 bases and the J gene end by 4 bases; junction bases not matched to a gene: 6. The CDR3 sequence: CATSDSGTGFYEQYF. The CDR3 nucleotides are TGTGCCACCAGTGATTCCGGGACAGGCTTTTACGAGCAGTACTTC.

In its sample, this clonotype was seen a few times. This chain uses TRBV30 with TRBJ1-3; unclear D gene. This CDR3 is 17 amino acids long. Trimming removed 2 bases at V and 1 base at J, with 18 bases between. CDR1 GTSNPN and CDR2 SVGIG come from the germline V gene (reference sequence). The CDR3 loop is CAWSSFSSWDSGNTIYF. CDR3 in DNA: TGTGCCTGGAGTTCTTTCTCCTCCTGGGATTCTGGAAACACCATATATTTT.

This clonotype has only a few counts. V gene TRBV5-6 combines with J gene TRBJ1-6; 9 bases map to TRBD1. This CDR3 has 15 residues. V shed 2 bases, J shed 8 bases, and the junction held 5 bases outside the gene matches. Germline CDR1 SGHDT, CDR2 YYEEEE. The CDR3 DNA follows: TGTGCCAGCAGCTTCGGGGACAGGGCTCATTCACCCCTCCACTTT. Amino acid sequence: CASSFGDRAHSPLHF.

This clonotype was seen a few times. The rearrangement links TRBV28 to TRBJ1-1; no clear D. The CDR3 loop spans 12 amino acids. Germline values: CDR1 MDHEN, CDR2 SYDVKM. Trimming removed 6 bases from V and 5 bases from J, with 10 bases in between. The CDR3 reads CASRHGGTEAFF. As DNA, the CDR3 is TGTGCCAGCAGACACGGTGGGACTGAAGCTTTCTTT.

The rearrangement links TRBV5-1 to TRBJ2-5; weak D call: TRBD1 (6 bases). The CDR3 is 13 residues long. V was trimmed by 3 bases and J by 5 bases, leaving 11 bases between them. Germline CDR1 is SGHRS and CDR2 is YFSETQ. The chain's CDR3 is CASSSHRVETQYF. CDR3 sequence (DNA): TGCGCCAGCAGCTCCCACAGGGTGGAGACCCAGTACTTC.

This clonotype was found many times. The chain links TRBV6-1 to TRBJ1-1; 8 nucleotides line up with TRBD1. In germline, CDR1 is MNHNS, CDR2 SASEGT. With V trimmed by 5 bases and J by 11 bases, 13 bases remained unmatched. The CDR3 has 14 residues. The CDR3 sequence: CASSTRTGTHGAFF. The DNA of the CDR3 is TGTGCCAGCAGTACCCGGACAGGGACACATGGGGCTTTCTTT.

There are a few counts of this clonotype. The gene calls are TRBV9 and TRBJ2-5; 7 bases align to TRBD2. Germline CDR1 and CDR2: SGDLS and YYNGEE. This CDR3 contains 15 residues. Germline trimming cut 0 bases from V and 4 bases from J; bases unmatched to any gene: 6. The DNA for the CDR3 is TGTGCCAGCAGCGTAGCGGGGGGAGGGATAGAGACCCAGTACTTC. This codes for CASSVAGGGIETQYF.

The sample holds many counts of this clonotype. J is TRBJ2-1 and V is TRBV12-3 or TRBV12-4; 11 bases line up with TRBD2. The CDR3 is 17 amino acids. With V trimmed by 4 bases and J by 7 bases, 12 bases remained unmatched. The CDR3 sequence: CASSYRIAGGPFNEQFF. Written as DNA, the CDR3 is TGTGCCAGCAGTTACCGAATAGCGGGAGGGCCGTTTAATGAGCAGTTCTTC.

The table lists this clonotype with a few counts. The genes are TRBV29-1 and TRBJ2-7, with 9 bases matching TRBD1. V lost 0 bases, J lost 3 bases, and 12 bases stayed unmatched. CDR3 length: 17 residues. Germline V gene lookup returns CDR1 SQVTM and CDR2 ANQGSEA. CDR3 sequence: CSVEDLGTGRGDYEQYF. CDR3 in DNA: TGCAGCGTTGAAGATTTGGGGACAGGGAGAGGGGACTACGAGCAGTACTTC.

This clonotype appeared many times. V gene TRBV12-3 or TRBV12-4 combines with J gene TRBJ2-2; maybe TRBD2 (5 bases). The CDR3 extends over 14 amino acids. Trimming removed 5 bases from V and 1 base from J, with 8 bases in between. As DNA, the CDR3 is TGTGCCAGCAGTCCTCGGGGGAACACCGGGGAGCTGTTTTTT. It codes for CASSPRGNTGELFF.

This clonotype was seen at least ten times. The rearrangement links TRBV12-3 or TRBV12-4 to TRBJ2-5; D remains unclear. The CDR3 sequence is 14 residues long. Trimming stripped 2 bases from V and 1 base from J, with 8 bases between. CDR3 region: CASSLPGGQETQYF. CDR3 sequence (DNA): TGTGCCAGCAGTTTACCGGGCGGCCAAGAGACCCAGTACTTC.

In DNA, the CDR3 is TGCGCCAGCAGCCAAGGGTTGGGAACCTATAATTCACCCCTCCACTTT. It yields the protein CASSQGLGTYNSPLHF. The V gene is TRBV4-3, the J gene TRBJ1-6; no definite D call. There are 16 residues in the CDR3. The germline V gene has CDR1 LGHNA and CDR2 YSLEER. V shed 1 base and J shed 2 bases, with 9 bases lying between them.

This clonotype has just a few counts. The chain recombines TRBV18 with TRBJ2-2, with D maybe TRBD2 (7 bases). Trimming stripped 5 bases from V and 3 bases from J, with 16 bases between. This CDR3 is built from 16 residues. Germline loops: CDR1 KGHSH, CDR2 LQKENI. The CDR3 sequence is CASSSWRGPYTGELFF. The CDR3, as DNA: TGTGCCAGCTCATCTTGGCGGGGGCCCTACACCGGGGAGCTGTTTTTT.

The chain's CDR3 is CASTPGGVEQYF. DNA for the CDR3: TGTGCCAGCACCCCGGGTGGGGTCGAGCAGTACTTC. J is TRBJ2-7 and V is TRBV5-4, with D hard to call. The CDR3 runs 12 residues. The germline V gene has CDR1 SGHNT and CDR2 YYREEE (reference sequence). The V end lost 6 bases, the J end lost 6 bases, and 13 bases lay between the germline ends.

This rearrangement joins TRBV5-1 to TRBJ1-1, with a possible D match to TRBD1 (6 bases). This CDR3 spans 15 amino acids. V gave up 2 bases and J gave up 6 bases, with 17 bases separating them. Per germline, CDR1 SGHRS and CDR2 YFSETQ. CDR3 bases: TGCGCCAGCAGCTTCGAGGGCACAGGGAGGCCTGAAGCTTTCTTT. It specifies CASSFEGTGRPEAFF.

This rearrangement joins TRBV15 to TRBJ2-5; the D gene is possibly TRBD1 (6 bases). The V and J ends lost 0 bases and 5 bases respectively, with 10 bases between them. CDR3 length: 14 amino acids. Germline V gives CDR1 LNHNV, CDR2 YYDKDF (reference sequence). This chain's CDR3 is CATSREGGYETQYF. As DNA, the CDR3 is TGTGCCACCAGCAGAGAAGGGGGTTATGAGACCCAGTACTTC.

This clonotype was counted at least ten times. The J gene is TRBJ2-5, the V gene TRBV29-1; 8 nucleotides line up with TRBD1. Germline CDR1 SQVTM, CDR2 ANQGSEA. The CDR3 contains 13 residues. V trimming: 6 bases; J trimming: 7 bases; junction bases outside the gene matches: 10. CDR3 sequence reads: CSVVGQGLRTQYF. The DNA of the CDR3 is TGCAGCGTGGTCGGACAGGGCCTTCGGACCCAGTACTTC.

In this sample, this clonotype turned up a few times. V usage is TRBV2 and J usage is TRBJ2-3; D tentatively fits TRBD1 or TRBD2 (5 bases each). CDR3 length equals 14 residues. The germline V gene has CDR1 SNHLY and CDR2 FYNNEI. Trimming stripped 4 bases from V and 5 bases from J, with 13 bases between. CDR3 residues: CASSVGPGRDTQYF. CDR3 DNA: TGTGCCAGCAGTGTAGGTCCAGGGAGAGATACGCAGTATTTT.

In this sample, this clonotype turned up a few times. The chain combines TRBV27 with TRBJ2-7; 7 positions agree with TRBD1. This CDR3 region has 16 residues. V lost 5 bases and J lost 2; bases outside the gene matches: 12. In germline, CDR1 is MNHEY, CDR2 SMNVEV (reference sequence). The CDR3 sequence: CASSLDSRGITYEQYF. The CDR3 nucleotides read TGTGCCAGCAGTCTGGACTCCAGGGGGATCACCTACGAGCAGTACTTC.

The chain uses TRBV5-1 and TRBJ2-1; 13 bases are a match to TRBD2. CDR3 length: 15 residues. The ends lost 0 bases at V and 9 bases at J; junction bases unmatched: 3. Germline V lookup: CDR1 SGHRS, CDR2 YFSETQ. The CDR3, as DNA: TGCGCCAGCAGCTTGGAAGGACTAGCGGGAGTTGAGCAGTTCTTC. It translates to CASSLEGLAGVEQFF.

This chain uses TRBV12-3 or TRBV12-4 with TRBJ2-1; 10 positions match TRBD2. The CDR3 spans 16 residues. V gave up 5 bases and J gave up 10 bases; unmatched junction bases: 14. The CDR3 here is CASSRTSAGGPGEQFF. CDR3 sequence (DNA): TGTGCCAGCAGTCGGACATCAGCGGGAGGGCCGGGCGAGCAGTTCTTC.

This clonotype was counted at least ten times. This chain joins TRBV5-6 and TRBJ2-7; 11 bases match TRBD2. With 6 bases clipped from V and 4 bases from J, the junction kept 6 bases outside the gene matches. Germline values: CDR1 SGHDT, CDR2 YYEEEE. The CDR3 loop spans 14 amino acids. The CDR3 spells CASTHGTSGYEQYF. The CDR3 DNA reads TGTGCCAGCACGCACGGGACTAGCGGATACGAGCAGTACTTC.

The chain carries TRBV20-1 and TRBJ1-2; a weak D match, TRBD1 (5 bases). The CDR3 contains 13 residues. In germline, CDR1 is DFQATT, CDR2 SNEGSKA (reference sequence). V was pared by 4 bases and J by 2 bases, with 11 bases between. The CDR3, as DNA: TGCAGTGCTAAGGACATCATCAACTATGGCTACACCTTC. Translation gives CSAKDIINYGYTF.

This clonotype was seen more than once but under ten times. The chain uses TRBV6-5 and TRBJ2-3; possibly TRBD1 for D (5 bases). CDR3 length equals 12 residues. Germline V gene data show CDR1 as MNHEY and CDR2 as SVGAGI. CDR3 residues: CASARGRDTQYF. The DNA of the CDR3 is TGTGCGAGCGCTAGGGGTAGGGATACGCAGTATTTT.

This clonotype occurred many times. As DNA, the CDR3 is TGCGCCAGCAGCTTGGAATCGGGTACTAGTCCCTACAATGAGCAGTTCTTC. Amino acid sequence: CASSLESGTSPYNEQFF. This chain links TRBV5-1 with TRBJ2-1, with a possible D match to TRBD2 (5 bases). Trimming removed 0 bases from V and 2 bases from J, with 15 bases in between. The germline CDR1 and CDR2 sequences are SGHRS and YFSETQ. The CDR3 contains 17 residues.

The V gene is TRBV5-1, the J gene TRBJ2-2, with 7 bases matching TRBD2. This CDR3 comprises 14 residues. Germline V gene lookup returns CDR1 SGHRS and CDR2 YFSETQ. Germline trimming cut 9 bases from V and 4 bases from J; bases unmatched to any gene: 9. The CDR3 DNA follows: TGCGCCATCCGGATAGAGCGGGGCACCGGGGAGCTGTTTTTT. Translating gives CAIRIERGTGELFF.